This TCR beta chain emerged from a study of identical twins listed by TCRdb under 2016. As for the study more broadly: TCR alpha and beta repertoires from monozygotic twins, unrelated adults of various ages and cord blood were deep-sequenced to test whether fetal clonotypes persist. To rule out contamination, replicate twin experiments were performed at different times with different library preparation protocols.

All donors were healthy Caucasians. Three pairs of female monozygotic twins, all aged 18 to 29 years, were included in the twin cohort. Positive isolation kits from Invitrogen were used to isolate the CD4+ and CD8+ T cell populations. This clonotype occurred many times. Its antigen has not been determined. A junction boundary mismatches the germline segment, possibly from a read error. From a lookup of the germline V gene, CDR1 and CDR2 are SGHTA and FQGTGA. Spanning cysteine to phenylalanine, the CDR3 consists of 14 amino acids. Of all the DNA, just the CDR3 is kept, 42 bases in frame from base 1. General conclusions and limits of the study: Invariant T cells such as MAIT and iNKT could partly confound zero-insertion analyses, although diverse VJ usage argued against such confounding for most clonotypes. Recombination models systematically underestimated out-of-frame TCR alpha sharing in monozygotic twins but agreed with sharing between unrelated individuals. Abundant cord blood beta clonotypes carried fewer insertions; young adult naive repertoires showed a weaker similar trend, while memory repertoires showed none. Compared with coincidental sharing between unrelated individuals, out-of-frame TCR alpha sequences shared between twins had an excess of sequences with low generation probability. Because the same donors could not be followed over many years, conclusions were based on cross-sectional statistical analysis. In beta out-of-frame sequences, excess twin sharing was weaker, because having fewer shared sequences lowered the signal-to-noise ratio.

The protocol used for the library was 5' RACE. TCRdb records Illumina HiSeq 2000 as the sequencer. Template switching introduced a universal primer binding site; the final cDNA contained a unique molecular identifier, enabling accurate counting of TCR cDNA molecules. Specific primers in the conserved constant-segment region were used to synthesize first-strand cDNA for the TCR alpha and beta chains. To control for contamination, every cDNA library was double barcoded, receiving both a SMART-Mk sample barcode and Illumina barcodes. TruSeq adapter sequences and Illumina sample barcodes were added in two successive PCR steps. The Illumina HiSeq platform was used with custom primers to sequence TCR alpha and beta cDNA libraries. The study's processing was this. Unique molecular identifiers were extracted from raw reads with MiGEC, and CDR3 positions were determined with MiXCR. For each individual, recombination models were inferred using an EM algorithm with the repgenHMM and IGoR tools. Shared clonotypes were analyzed with the tcR package in R, and sharing was normalized by the product of cloneset sizes. Out-of-frame nonproductive sequences were analyzed to study raw recombination free of thymic and clonal selection effects. Through fastp at Q25 and MiXCR, TCRdb rebuilt clones from the public reads, retaining in-frame beta chains. Merged by CDR3 protein, the rows form single entries marked with the most common genes and DNA. These V and J calls rely on TCRdb rather than the paper's analysis. The sample table records 460,000 or so distinct CDR3 sequences; 14% of these occur just once. Together, the top ten hold 0.52% of the sample.

The same data also contributed to another study, on yellow fever vaccine responses in identical twins. The second study's authors report: The authors reported that the T cell response to vaccination in identical twins appeared partly convergent and partly personalized. Focusing on identical twins, the study followed the T cell clones that responded to the vaccine, and did so with precision.

The chain links TRBV7-3 with TRBJ2-3; TRBD1 might be the D gene, on 6 matching bases. Input material: CD4+ T cells sorted from blood. The clonotype was recovered from a woman aged 18-30 years in good health. The DNA sequence is given as TGCGCCAGCAGTTCGACAGGATCCACAGATACGCAGTATTTT. This encodes CASSSTGSTDTQYF.